The present TCR beta chain was sequenced within a study of cytomegalovirus exposure and HLA in healthy donors (dated 2017 in TCRdb). About the investigation overall: According to a later analysis, one platform produced both the 120 validation repertoires and the roughly 660 repertoires of the first cohort. The study was designed to test whether signatures of past pathogen exposure could be identified by cataloging public T cell receptors. Along with the approximately 700-subject first cohort, a separate validation cohort of 120 different subjects was used. The study combined high-throughput TCR immunosequencing, statistical association of individual TCRs with disease status, and machine learning to predict cytomegalovirus infection status.

In the case of this clone: Its specific antigen is unknown. Nothing much larger sits one base from this clone, and base qualities are not available.

The CDR3 has 16 amino acids, counting the end cysteine and phenylalanine. Just CDR3 DNA is preserved here, 48 bases in frame from base 1. For CDR1 and CDR2, the germline V gene (reference sequence) lists MNHEY and SMNVEV. Deletion took 10 bases off V and 0 bases off J, with a span of 19 bases between the germline ends. Library prep was done by the immunoSEQ multiplex PCR assay. From the authors' description of their analysis: A statistical classification framework was built to diagnose cytomegalovirus status from the catalog of TCR beta chain sequences. What TCRdb holds here is the immuneACCESS table cut down to in-frame rearrangements. Part of the clones is not present; checked against another copy, under half of the missing clones reflect an unresolved V gene, and the others are unexplained. The V and J calls and clone size were taken over from that table, and D and trimming were inferred from the DNA. The sample profile shows about 65,000 clones; around 90% of them were found once. The ten most abundant clones make up around 1.2% of the sample.

Study-wide conclusions, independent of this receptor: Most TCR sequences were observed very rarely across donors, whereas some public TCRs were present in many individuals. The classifier was reported to diagnose cytomegalovirus status with high specificity and sensitivity in both the original and validation cohorts. In the study, approximately 150 TCR beta chains were listed as associated with cytomegalovirus. A few of the identified cytomegalovirus-associated TCR beta chains were confirmed in vitro to be specific for cytomegalovirus antigens. It was suggested by the authors that the approach could potentially be generalized to other disease states and immunological phenotypes. The validation cohort had no HLA typing available for a later analysis, so co-occurrence within that cohort was assessed over all 130 or so repertoires. A later analysis found that TCRs clustered in the first cohort also tended to co-occur in the approximately 120 validation repertoires, with more than 90% of cluster scores above 0.

Separate from the roughly 650-subject first cohort, the validation cohort of around 130 subjects was the group to which the donors belonged. Input material: PBMCs. The chain is made from TRBV27 and TRBJ2-4; the D gene identity is not certain. The TCR was taken from a woman aged 18 to 35 in good health and CMV-seronegative. Read as DNA, the sequence is TGTGCCACCCGAGTTGCTGTCAATGTAGCCAAAAACATTCAGTACTTC. The encoded protein is CATRVAVNVAKNIQYF.